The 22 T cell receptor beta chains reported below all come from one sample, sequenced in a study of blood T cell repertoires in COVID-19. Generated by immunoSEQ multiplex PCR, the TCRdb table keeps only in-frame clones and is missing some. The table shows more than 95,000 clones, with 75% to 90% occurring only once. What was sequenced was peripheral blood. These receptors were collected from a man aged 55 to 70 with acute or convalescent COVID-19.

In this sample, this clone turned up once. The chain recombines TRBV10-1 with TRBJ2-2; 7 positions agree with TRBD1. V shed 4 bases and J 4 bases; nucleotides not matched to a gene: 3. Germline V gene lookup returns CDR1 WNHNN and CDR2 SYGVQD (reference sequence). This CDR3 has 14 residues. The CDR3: CASSADRVTGELFF. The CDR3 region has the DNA TGCGCCAGCAGTGCAGACAGGGTCACCGGGGAGCTGTTTTTT.

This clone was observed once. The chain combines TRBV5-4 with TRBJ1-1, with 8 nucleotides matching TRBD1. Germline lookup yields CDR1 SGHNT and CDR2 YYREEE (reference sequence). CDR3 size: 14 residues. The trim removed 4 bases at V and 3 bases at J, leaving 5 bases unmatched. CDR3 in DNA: TGTGCCAGCAGCCCAGGGGGCGCGGACACTGAAGCTTTCTTT. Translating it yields CASSPGGADTEAFF.

For the CDR3, the DNA is TGTGCCAGCAGTTTATCAACGGGGTCGCAGTTCTTC. Its translation: CASSLSTGSQFF. The rearrangement links TRBV28 to TRBJ2-1; D might be TRBD2 (5 bases). The V end was cut by 1 base, the J end by 12 bases, with 10 bases between. CDR3 length: 12 residues. The germline V gene encodes CDR1 MDHEN and CDR2 SYDVKM. The full variable domain, completed using reference TRBV28 and TRBJ2-1, is DVKVTQSSRYLVKRTGEKVFLECVQDMDHENMFWYRQDPGLGLRLIYFSYDVKMKEKGDIPEGYSVSREKKERFSLILESASTNQTSMYLCASSLSTGSQFFGPGTRLTVL.

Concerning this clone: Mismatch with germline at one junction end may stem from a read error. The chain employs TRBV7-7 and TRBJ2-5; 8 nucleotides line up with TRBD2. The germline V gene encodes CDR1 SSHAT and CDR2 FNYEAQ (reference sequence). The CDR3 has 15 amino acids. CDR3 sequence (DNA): TGTGCTAGCAGCCCCAATCGGGGGGGTGAGGAGACCCAGTACTTC. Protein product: CASSPNRGGEETQYF. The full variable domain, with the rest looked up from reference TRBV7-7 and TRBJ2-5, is GAGVSQSPRYKVTKRGQDVTLRCDPISSHATLYWYQQALGQGPEFLTYFNYEAQPDKSGLPSDRFSAERPEGSISTLTIQRTEQRDSAMYRCASSPNRGGEETQYFGPGTRLLVL.

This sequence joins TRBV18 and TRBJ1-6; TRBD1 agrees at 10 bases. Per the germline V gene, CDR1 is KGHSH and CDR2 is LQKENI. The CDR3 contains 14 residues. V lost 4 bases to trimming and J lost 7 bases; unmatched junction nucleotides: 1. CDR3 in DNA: TGTGCCAGCTCACAGGGACAGGGGAATTCACCCCTCCACTTT. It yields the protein CASSQGQGNSPLHF.

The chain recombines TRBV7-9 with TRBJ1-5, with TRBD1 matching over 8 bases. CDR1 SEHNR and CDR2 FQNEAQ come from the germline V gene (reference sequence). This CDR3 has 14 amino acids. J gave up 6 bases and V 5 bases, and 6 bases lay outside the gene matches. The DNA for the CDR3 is TGTGCCAGCAGCACCGGGACAGGCACTCAGCCCCAGCATTTT. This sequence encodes CASSTGTGTQPQHF. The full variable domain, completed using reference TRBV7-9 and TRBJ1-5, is DTGVSQNPRHKITKRGQNVTFRCDPISEHNRLYWYRQTLGQGPEFLTYFQNEAQLEKSRLLSDRFSAERPKGSFSTLEIQRTEQGDSAMYLCASSTGTGTQPQHFGDGTRLSIL.

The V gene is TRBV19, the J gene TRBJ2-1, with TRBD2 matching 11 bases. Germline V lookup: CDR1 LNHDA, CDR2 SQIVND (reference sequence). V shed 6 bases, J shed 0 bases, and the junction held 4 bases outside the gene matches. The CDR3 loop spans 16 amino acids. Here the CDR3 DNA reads TGTGCCAGTAGCAGACTAGCGGGGAGCTCCTACAATGAGCAGTTCTTC. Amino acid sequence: CASSRLAGSSYNEQFF.

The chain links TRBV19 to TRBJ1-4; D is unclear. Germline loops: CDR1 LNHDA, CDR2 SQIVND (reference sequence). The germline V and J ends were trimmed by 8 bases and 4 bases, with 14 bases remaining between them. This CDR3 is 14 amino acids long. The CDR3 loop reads CASRLQALNEKLFF. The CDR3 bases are TGTGCCAGTCGCCTGCAGGCGCTTAATGAAAAACTGTTTTTT.

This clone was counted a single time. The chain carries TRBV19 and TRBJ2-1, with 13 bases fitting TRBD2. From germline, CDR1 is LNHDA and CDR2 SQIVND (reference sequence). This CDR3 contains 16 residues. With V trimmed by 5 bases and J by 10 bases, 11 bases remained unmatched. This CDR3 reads CASSPPGTSGAREQFF. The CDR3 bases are TGTGCCAGTAGTCCTCCCGGGACTAGCGGGGCCAGGGAGCAGTTCTTC.

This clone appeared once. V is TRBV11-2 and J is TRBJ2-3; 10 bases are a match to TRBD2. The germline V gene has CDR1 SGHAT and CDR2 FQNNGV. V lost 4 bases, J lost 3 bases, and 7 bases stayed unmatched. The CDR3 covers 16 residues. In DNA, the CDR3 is TGTGCCAGCAGCTCCTTCTCTAGCGGGAGTACAGATACGCAGTATTTT. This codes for CASSSFSSGSTDTQYF.

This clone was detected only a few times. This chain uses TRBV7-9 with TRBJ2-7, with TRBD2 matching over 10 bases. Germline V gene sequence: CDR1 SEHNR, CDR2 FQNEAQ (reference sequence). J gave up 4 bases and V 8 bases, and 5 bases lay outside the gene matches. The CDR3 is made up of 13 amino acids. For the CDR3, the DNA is TGTGCCAGCGGAGGACTAGCGGATTACGAGCAGTACTTC. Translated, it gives CASGGLADYEQYF.

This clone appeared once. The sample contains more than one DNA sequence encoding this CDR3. CDR3 coding DNA: TGCGCCAGCAGCTTGGGGGGAGTTGGCACTGAAGCTTTCTTT. Protein: CASSLGGVGTEAFF. This sequence joins TRBV5-1 and TRBJ1-1, with unresolved D. Germline values: CDR1 SGHRS, CDR2 YFSETQ. Trimming removed 0 bases from V and 4 bases from J, with 10 bases in between. CDR3 size: 14 residues.

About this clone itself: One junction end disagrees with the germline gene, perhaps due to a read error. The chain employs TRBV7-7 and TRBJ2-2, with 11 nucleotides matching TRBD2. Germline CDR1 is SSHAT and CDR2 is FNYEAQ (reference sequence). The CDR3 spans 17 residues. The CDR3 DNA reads TGTGCTAGCAGCTTAGACCCTAGCGGGAGGCGCACCGGGGAGCTGTTTTTT. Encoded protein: CASSLDPSGRRTGELFF.

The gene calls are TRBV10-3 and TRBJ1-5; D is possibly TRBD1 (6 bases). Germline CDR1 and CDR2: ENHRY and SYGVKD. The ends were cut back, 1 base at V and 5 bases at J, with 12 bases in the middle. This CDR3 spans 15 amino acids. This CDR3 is CAISEYGGLDQPQHF. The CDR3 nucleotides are TGTGCCATCAGTGAGTACGGGGGGCTGGATCAGCCCCAGCATTTT.

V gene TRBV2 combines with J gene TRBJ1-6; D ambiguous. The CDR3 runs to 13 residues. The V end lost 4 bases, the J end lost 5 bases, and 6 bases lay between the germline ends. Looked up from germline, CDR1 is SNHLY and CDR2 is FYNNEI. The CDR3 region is CASSGQNNSPLHF. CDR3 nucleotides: TGTGCCAGCAGTGGACAAAATAATTCACCCCTCCACTTT.

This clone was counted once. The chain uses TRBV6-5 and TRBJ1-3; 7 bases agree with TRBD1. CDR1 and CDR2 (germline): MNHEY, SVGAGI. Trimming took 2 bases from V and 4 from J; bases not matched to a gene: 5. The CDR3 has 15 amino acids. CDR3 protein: CASSYRGQTGNTIYF. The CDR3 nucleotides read TGTGCCAGCAGTTACAGGGGACAGACGGGAAACACCATATATTTT.

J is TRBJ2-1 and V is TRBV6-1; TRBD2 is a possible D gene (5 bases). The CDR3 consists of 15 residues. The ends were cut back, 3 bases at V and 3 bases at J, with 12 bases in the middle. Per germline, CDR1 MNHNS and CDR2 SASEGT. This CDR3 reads CASSESGSSYNEQFF. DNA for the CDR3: TGTGCCAGCAGTGAGAGCGGCAGCAGCTACAATGAGCAGTTCTTC.

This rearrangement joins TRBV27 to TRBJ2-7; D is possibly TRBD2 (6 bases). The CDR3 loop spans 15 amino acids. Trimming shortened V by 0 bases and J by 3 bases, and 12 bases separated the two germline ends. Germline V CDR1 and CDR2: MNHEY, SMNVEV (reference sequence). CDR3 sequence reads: CASSLSIWGDYEQYF. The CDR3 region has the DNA TGTGCCAGCAGTTTATCGATCTGGGGGGACTACGAGCAGTACTTC.

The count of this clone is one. Here the CDR3 DNA reads TGTGCCAGCAGCGTCGGCAATGAGCAGTTCTTC. Its protein is CASSVGNEQFF. The chain uses TRBV2 and TRBJ2-1, with no clear D. Germline V gene lookup returns CDR1 SNHLY and CDR2 FYNNEI. This CDR3 spans 11 amino acids. V was shortened by 6 bases and J by 6 bases, with 6 bases between the two germline ends.

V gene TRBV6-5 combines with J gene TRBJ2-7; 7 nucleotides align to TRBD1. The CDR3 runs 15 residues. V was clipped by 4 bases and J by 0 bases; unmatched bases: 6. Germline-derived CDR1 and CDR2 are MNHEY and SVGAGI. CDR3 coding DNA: TGTGCCAGCAGTTCTAACCGGGACAGCTCCTACGAGCAGTACTTC. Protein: CASSSNRDSSYEQYF.

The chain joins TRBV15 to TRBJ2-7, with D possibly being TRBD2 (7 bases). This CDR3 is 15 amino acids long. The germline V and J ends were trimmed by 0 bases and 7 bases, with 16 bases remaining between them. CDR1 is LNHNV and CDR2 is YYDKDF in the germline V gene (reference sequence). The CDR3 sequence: CATSRDLGGRREQYV. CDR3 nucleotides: TGTGCCACCAGCAGAGATCTGGGGGGGCGTAGGGAGCAGTACGTC.

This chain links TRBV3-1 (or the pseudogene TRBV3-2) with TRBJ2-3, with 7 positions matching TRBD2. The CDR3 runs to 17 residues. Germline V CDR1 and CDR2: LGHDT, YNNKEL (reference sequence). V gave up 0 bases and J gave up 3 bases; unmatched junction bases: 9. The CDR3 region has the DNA TGTGCCAGCAGCCAAGATCAAGAGCGGGATTGGACAGATACGCAGTATTTT. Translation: CASSQDQERDWTDTQYF.